This TCR beta chain was profiled in a study of blood T cell repertoires in COVID-19. About the research overall: Acute and convalescent COVID-19 samples came from the United States, Italy and Spain. PBMCs, B-cell-depleted T cells, or T cells provided the cDNA or gDNA that made up the material.

Under the authors' procedure: How many nucleated cells were present was estimated from reference gene primer amplification. Profiled with immunoSEQ multiplex PCR; TCRdb holds only in-frame clones, not every one. D and trimming come from the DNA, and the V and J calls and clone size come from that table. The table has about 170,000 clones, around nine tenths seen once. Germline-derived CDR1 and CDR2 are WNHNN and SYGVQD (reference sequence). The CDR3 totals 14 residues. With 4 bases clipped from V and 6 bases from J, the junction kept 3 bases outside the gene matches. The V call is TRBV10-1, the J call TRBJ2-2; 9 nucleotides agree with TRBD1. The source is a man over 45 who had recovered from COVID-19. Sequenced: peripheral blood. The DNA for the CDR3 is TGCGCCAGCAGTGGGGACAGGGTCGCCGGGGAGCTGTTTTTT. This encodes CASSGDRVAGELFF.